The sequence of this T cell receptor beta chain was determined in a study of regulatory and conventional T cells in RAG deficiency. Study observations and caveats: Patient subsets had shorter CDR3s; Omenn Treg-Tconv overlap exceeded 75%.

Conventional CD4+ T cells were sorted from blood as CD25-low CD127-high cells. A note on this clone: The antigen is unknown.

TCRdb keeps only in-frame clones here, not all; method: immunoSEQ multiplex PCR. The data show around 22,000 clones, approximately 93% seen once. Separately, the same data were catalogued under a study of regulatory T cells. That work states: The PCR used 52 TRBV and 13 TRBJ primers.

The material sequenced was CD4+ T cells sorted from blood. This receptor was obtained from a human donor in good health.

CDR3 residues: CASSSDGGSYNEQFF. The DNA of the CDR3 is TGCGCCAGCAGCTCGGACGGCGGATCCTACAATGAGCAGTTCTTC. The chain recombines TRBV5-1 with TRBJ2-1; D gene ambiguous. CDR3 length: 15 amino acids. Germline-derived CDR1 and CDR2 are SGHRS and YFSETQ. Trimming left V 3 bases short and J 1 base short, with 11 bases between. The whole variable domain, filled in from reference TRBV5-1 and TRBJ2-1, reads KAGVTQTPRYLIKTRGQQVTLSCSPISGHRSVSWYQQTPGQGLQFLFEYFSETQRNKGNFPGRFSGRQFSNSRSEMNVSTLELGDSALYLCASSSDGGSYNEQFFGPGTRLTVL.